What follows are 30 T cell receptor beta chains derived from one specimen sequenced in a study of shared clonotypes between healthy human individuals. The assay was immunoSEQ multiplex PCR, and TCRdb's table has in-frame clones only and misses some. The data hold a few hundred thousand clones, with roughly 84% observed a single time. Sequencing was done on a sample of memory CD8+ T cells sorted from blood. Subset of the sample: CD45RO+ cells pooled with CCR7-negative TemRA cells. Receptors were obtained from a man between 18 and 29 years old in good health.

This clone was counted many times. The V and J genes are TRBV4-3 and TRBJ2-3, with TRBD2 identical over 11 bases. The trim removed 2 bases at V and 6 bases at J, leaving 19 bases unmatched. The CDR3 contains 20 residues. CDR1 is LGHNA, CDR2 YSLEER, per germline. CDR3 loop: CASSQSGLAGGPYITDTQYF. CDR3 sequence (DNA): TGCGCCAGCAGCCAAAGTGGCTTAGCGGGAGGGCCTTACATTACGGATACGCAGTATTTT.

The chain recombines TRBV7-2 with TRBJ1-6, with D uncertain. Deletions cut 1 base from V and 0 bases from J, with 13 bases between. CDR1 and CDR2 from the germline V gene are SGHTA and FQGNSA. This CDR3 region has 18 residues. The CDR3 DNA sequence: TGTGCCAGCAGCTTAGAGGCGAGGGCCTACTCCTATAATTCACCCCTCCACTTT. Protein sequence: CASSLEARAYSYNSPLHF.

The gene calls are TRBV10-3 and TRBJ2-3, with 8 bases aligning to TRBD1. The ends lost 5 bases at V and 5 bases at J; junction bases unmatched: 6. The CDR3 is made up of 14 amino acids. In germline, CDR1 is ENHRY, CDR2 SYGVKD. The CDR3 loop is CAISQGAPRDTQYF. In DNA form, the CDR3 reads TGTGCCATCAGTCAGGGGGCGCCGAGAGATACGCAGTATTTT.

This clone was counted once. The chain employs TRBV29-1 and TRBJ2-7; TRBD1 matches at 9 bases. With V trimmed by 5 bases and J by 5 bases, 4 bases remained unmatched. From germline, CDR1 is SQVTM and CDR2 ANQGSEA. The CDR3 sequence is 12 residues long. CDR3 amino acids: CSVPGQGDEQYF. CDR3 bases: TGCAGCGTTCCGGGACAGGGTGACGAGCAGTACTTC.

The chain couples TRBV7-2 to TRBJ1-4, with no clear D. This CDR3 contains 16 residues. Germline V gene lookup returns CDR1 SGHTA and CDR2 FQGNSA. The ends were cut back, 0 bases at V and 3 bases at J, with 11 bases in the middle. The CDR3 coding sequence is TGTGCCAGCAGCTTAGCGAGGCCGGGCTCTAATGAAAAACTGTTTTTT. Its protein product is CASSLARPGSNEKLFF.

This rearrangement joins TRBV2 to TRBJ1-4, with D unresolved. The CDR3 runs to 12 residues. From germline, CDR1 is SNHLY and CDR2 FYNNEI. The germline V and J ends were trimmed by 7 bases and 8 bases, with 11 bases remaining between them. The CDR3 DNA is TGTGCCAGCACCGAATGGGGAGAAAAACTGTTTTTT. Residues: CASTEWGEKLFF.

This chain uses TRBV5-4 with TRBJ1-1, with no clear D. CDR1 is SGHNT, CDR2 YYREEE, per germline (reference sequence). V lost 2 bases to trimming and J lost 0 bases, with 14 bases between them. The CDR3 has 16 residues. CDR3 protein: CASSFFPAVMNTEAFF. The CDR3 coding sequence is TGTGCCAGCAGCTTCTTTCCCGCAGTCATGAACACTGAAGCTTTCTTT.

This clone was counted between two and nine times. The CDR3, as DNA: TGTGCCAGCAGTTACTCCGGTGACTGGGCGGGCTACACCTTC. Its protein product is CASSYSGDWAGYTF. J is TRBJ1-2 and V is TRBV6-5; D call uncertain. This CDR3 contains 14 residues. Trimming shortened V by 0 bases and J by 8 bases, and 13 bases separated the two germline ends. Germline assignment: CDR1 MNHEY and CDR2 SVGAGI.

This sequence joins TRBV7-2 and TRBJ1-1, with D maybe TRBD1 (5 bases). V was shortened by 1 base and J by 8 bases, with 14 bases between the two germline ends. This CDR3 has 14 residues. Germline lookup yields CDR1 SGHTA and CDR2 FQGNSA. The CDR3: CASSLEEGTLEAFF. The CDR3 coding sequence is TGTGCCAGCAGCTTAGAGGAAGGGACCTTAGAAGCTTTCTTT. Full variable domain (missing parts from reference TRBV7-2 and TRBJ1-1): GAGVSQSPSNKVTEKGKDVELRCDPISGHTALYWYRQSLGQGLEFLIYFQGNSAPDKSGLPSDRFSAERTGGSVSTLTIQRTQQEDSAVYLCASSLEEGTLEAFFGQGTRLTVV.

The chain joins TRBV5-1 to TRBJ1-5, with D hard to call. CDR3 length: 14 residues. Per germline, CDR1 SGHRS and CDR2 YFSETQ. Deletions cut 0 bases from V and 4 bases from J, with 8 bases between. The CDR3 DNA is TGCGCCAGCAGCTTGGCTGGACTGAATCAGCCCCAGCATTTT. This encodes CASSLAGLNQPQHF. Supplemented by reference TRBV5-1 and TRBJ1-5, the full variable domain reads KAGVTQTPRYLIKTRGQQVTLSCSPISGHRSVSWYQQTPGQGLQFLFEYFSETQRNKGNFPGRFSGRQFSNSRSEMNVSTLELGDSALYLCASSLAGLNQPQHFGDGTRLSIL.

The DNA of the CDR3 is TGTGCCAGCAGCTTATGGGCGGGAAGCTCCTACGAGCAGTACTTC. Protein: CASSLWAGSSYEQYF. The chain is built from TRBV7-8 and TRBJ2-7, with TRBD2 as a possible D gene (6 bases). Germline V CDR1 and CDR2: SGHVS, FQNEAQ. This CDR3 contains 15 residues. V was clipped by 2 bases and J by 0 bases, with 11 bases between them.

The V call is TRBV7-2, the J call TRBJ2-7, with a possible D match to TRBD1 (5 bases). Trimming cost V 1 base and J 3 bases, with 10 bases left between them. This CDR3 spans 14 amino acids. In germline, CDR1 is SGHTA, CDR2 FQGNSA. The CDR3 region has the DNA TGTGCCAGCAGCTTAGATAGGACACACTACGAGCAGTACTTC. This gives the protein CASSLDRTHYEQYF.

V gene TRBV9 combines with J gene TRBJ2-7; 12 positions match TRBD1. The CDR3 has 15 residues. Trimming cost V 1 base and J 5 bases; bases outside gene matches: 4. The germline V gene encodes CDR1 SGDLS and CDR2 YYNGEE. This CDR3 reads CASSVSGTGGHEQYF. The CDR3 bases are TGTGCCAGCAGCGTAAGCGGGACAGGGGGCCACGAGCAGTACTTC.

The rearrangement links TRBV7-9 to TRBJ2-2; no clear D. V lost 3 bases to trimming and J lost 4 bases, with 3 bases between them. The CDR3 extends over 12 amino acids. The germline V gene encodes CDR1 SEHNR and CDR2 FQNEAQ (reference sequence). The CDR3 region is CASSFGTGELFF. CDR3 nucleotide sequence: TGTGCCAGCAGCTTTGGCACCGGGGAGCTGTTTTTT.

V gene TRBV9 combines with J gene TRBJ1-1, with a possible D match to TRBD1 (5 bases). CDR1 and CDR2 (germline): SGDLS, YYNGEE. The CDR3 runs to 15 residues. The germline V and J ends were trimmed by 4 bases and 0 bases, with 13 bases remaining between them. The CDR3 protein is CASSFLTGLNTEAFF. The CDR3 DNA follows: TGTGCCAGCAGCTTCTTAACAGGACTGAACACTGAAGCTTTCTTT.

This chain uses TRBV13 with TRBJ2-1; perhaps TRBD2 as D (7 bases). There are 15 residues in the CDR3. Trimming cost V 5 bases and J 9 bases, with 20 bases left between them. CDR1 PRHDT and CDR2 FYEKMQ come from the germline V gene (reference sequence). In nucleotides, the CDR3 is TGTGCCAGCAGCCGTGAAGGGGGGGCCTCGGCTGAGCAGTTCTTC. As protein: CASSREGGASAEQFF.

This rearrangement joins TRBV6-6 to TRBJ1-2; D is unclear. Germline lookup yields CDR1 MNHNY and CDR2 SVGAGI (reference sequence). The CDR3 runs 12 residues. V was clipped by 2 bases and J by 4 bases, with 5 bases between them. CDR3 nucleotides: TGTGCCAGCAGTTACCGCCCCTATGGCTACACCTTC. Translated: CASSYRPYGYTF.

The V and J genes are TRBV2 and TRBJ1-6; D possibly corresponds to TRBD1 (5 bases). Germline V gives CDR1 SNHLY, CDR2 FYNNEI. Deletions cut 6 bases from V and 7 bases from J, with 22 bases between. The CDR3 has 17 amino acids. CDR3 sequence (DNA): TGTGCCAGCAGCCCAGGTGGGGGAAGTTTATACAATTCACCCCTCCACTTT. Encoded protein: CASSPGGGSLYNSPLHF.

The chain recombines TRBV28 with TRBJ1-4, with D possibly being TRBD1 (6 bases). Germline V lookup: CDR1 MDHEN, CDR2 SYDVKM. CDR3 size: 14 residues. V was pared by 2 bases and J by 8 bases, with 12 bases between. CDR3 coding DNA: TGTGCCAGCAGTTTAAGCCGGGGGGGCGAAAAACTGTTTTTT. This gives the protein CASSLSRGGEKLFF.

This chain links TRBV10-2 with TRBJ2-7; tentatively, D is TRBD1 (6 bases). Trimming took off 10 bases at V and 2 bases at J, with 12 bases between the two ends. In germline, CDR1 is WSHSY, CDR2 SAAADI. There are 12 residues in the CDR3. CDR3 amino acids: CATSTGAYEQYF. The CDR3 region has the DNA TGCGCCACCTCGACAGGAGCCTACGAGCAGTACTTC.

This chain joins TRBV2 and TRBJ2-1, with D possibly being TRBD1 (6 bases). The CDR3 sequence is 13 residues long. Germline-derived CDR1 and CDR2 are SNHLY and FYNNEI. V shed 5 bases and J shed 6 bases, with 11 bases lying between them. CDR3 region: CASSMDSPNEQFF. The DNA of the CDR3 is TGTGCCAGCAGTATGGACAGTCCCAATGAGCAGTTCTTC.

DNA of the CDR3: TGTGCCAGCAGTTTTCGTTTGACAGGTGGAGAGTTCTTC. Encoded protein: CASSFRLTGGEFF. The V and J genes are TRBV28 and TRBJ2-1, with D possibly being TRBD1 (6 bases). V was pared by 3 bases and J by 14 bases, with 17 bases between. This CDR3 spans 13 amino acids. Germline V gene lookup returns CDR1 MDHEN and CDR2 SYDVKM.

The rearrangement uses TRBV7-9 and TRBJ1-6; the match to TRBD1 covers 8 bases. Germline trimming cut 4 bases from V and 7 bases from J; bases unmatched to any gene: 6. The CDR3 is made up of 15 amino acids. Germline V gene lookup returns CDR1 SEHNR and CDR2 FQNEAQ (reference sequence). In DNA form, the CDR3 reads TGTGCCAGCAGCTCAGAGGCAGGGGGCAATTCACCCCTCCACTTT. Translating it yields CASSSEAGGNSPLHF. The whole variable domain, remainder taken from reference TRBV7-9 and TRBJ1-6, is DTGVSQNPRHKITKRGQNVTFRCDPISEHNRLYWYRQTLGQGPEFLTYFQNEAQLEKSRLLSDRFSAERPKGSFSTLEIQRTEQGDSAMYLCASSSEAGGNSPLHFGNGTRLTVT.

This sequence joins TRBV9 and TRBJ2-3; TRBD2 aligns across 12 bases. This CDR3 is built from 17 residues. The ends lost 4 bases at V and 2 bases at J; junction bases unmatched: 8. Germline CDR1 and CDR2: SGDLS and YYNGEE. The CDR3: CASSSRASGRATDTQYF. The CDR3, as DNA: TGTGCCAGCAGCTCCCGGGCTAGCGGGAGGGCCACAGATACGCAGTATTTT.

This clone was counted only a few times. CDR3 region: CASRSGAPSDTQYF. CDR3 DNA sequence: TGTGCCAGCAGATCAGGGGCGCCCTCAGATACGCAGTATTTT. The chain combines TRBV5-4 with TRBJ2-3, with D possibly being TRBD1 (6 bases). This CDR3 spans 14 amino acids. Germline V gene lookup returns CDR1 SGHNT and CDR2 YYREEE (reference sequence). Trimming shortened V by 5 bases and J by 4 bases, and 14 bases separated the two germline ends.

The genes are TRBV7-9 and TRBJ1-1; D might be TRBD1 (6 bases). Trimming removed 0 bases at V and 4 bases at J, with 15 bases between. Per the germline V gene, CDR1 is SEHNR and CDR2 is FQNEAQ (reference sequence). This CDR3 has 16 amino acids. The CDR3 DNA sequence: TGTGCCAGCAGCTTAGCGCAAGGTCCAGGGGCCACTGAAGCTTTCTTT. Protein sequence: CASSLAQGPGATEAFF.

The CDR3 nucleotides read TGTGCCAGCAGCCCTGCTTTCGTGGAGACCCAGTACTTC. This codes for CASSPAFVETQYF. This rearrangement joins TRBV13 to TRBJ2-5; D unresolved. CDR3 length equals 13 residues. Trimming took off 5 bases at V and 5 bases at J, with 12 bases between the two ends. Germline CDR1 PRHDT, CDR2 FYEKMQ (reference sequence). The variable domain in full, completed from reference TRBV13 and TRBJ2-5, reads AAGVIQSPRHLIKEKRETATLKCYPIPRHDTVYWYQQGPGQDPQFLISFYEKMQSDKGSIPDRFSAQQFSDYHSELNMSSLELGDSALYFCASSPAFVETQYFGPGTRLLVL.

Concerning this clone itself: Additional DNA sequences in this sample encode the identical CDR3. The genes are TRBV9 and TRBJ2-7; tentative D call: TRBD2 (6 bases). Germline V lookup: CDR1 SGDLS, CDR2 YYNGEE. Trimming took off 4 bases at V and 4 bases at J, with 9 bases between the two ends. The CDR3 has 12 residues. CDR3 in DNA: TGTGCCAGCAGCCCCGGGGGTTACGAGCAGTACTTC. Residues: CASSPGGYEQYF.

CDR3 sequence (DNA): TGTGCCAGCAGTCCCCGGGACAGGGTTGAGACCCAGTACTTC. Translation gives CASSPRDRVETQYF. The chain carries TRBV6-1 and TRBJ2-5; 9 bases map to TRBD1. CDR1 MNHNS and CDR2 SASEGT come from the germline V gene. V lost 5 bases to trimming and J lost 5 bases; unmatched junction nucleotides: 6. CDR3 length: 14 amino acids.

The rearrangement joins TRBV27 to TRBJ2-7; D is possibly TRBD1 or TRBD2 (5 bases each). This CDR3 comprises 16 residues. V shed 2 bases and J shed 3 bases, with 17 bases lying between them. Germline-derived CDR1 and CDR2 are MNHEY and SMNVEV (reference sequence). DNA of the CDR3: TGTGCCAGCAGTTTAGTCATTCCAGGGACCGGCTACGAGCAGTACTTC. Translating it yields CASSLVIPGTGYEQYF.